This TCR beta chain was found in a study of T cell responses to AZD1222 COVID-19 vaccine. Study findings and constraints: Donors, mostly white British, included more females; clonal diversity was possibly underestimated. Reportedly, nearly half of unique spike TCRs recognized epitopes outside B.1.351/B.1.1.7 mutations.

V was cut by 4 bases and J by 6 bases, with 16 bases left in between. Germline V lookup: CDR1 MNHEY, CDR2 SVGEGT. The CDR3 contains 15 residues. Regarding this clone: Its cognate antigen is unknown.

Measured with immunoSEQ multiplex PCR; TCRdb has only the in-frame clones, and not every one. The table lists 150,000 or so clones, around 89% of them singletons. V is TRBV6-2 or TRBV6-3 and J is TRBJ2-1, with D possibly TRBD2 on 6 matching bases. The TCR comes from an adult who received the MenACWY meningococcal vaccine as a control. The sequencing here drew on peripheral blood, taken 28 days after the second dose of the MenACWY control vaccine. The CDR3 is CASSSGTQDTNEQFF. CDR3 sequence (DNA): TGTGCCAGCAGTTCCGGGACTCAGGACACCAATGAGCAGTTCTTC.